This T cell receptor (beta chain) was retrieved from a study of early stage breast cancer tumors. Germline CDR1 SGHVS, CDR2 FQNEAQ. Germline trimming cut 7 bases from V and 5 bases from J; bases unmatched to any gene: 12. The length of the CDR3 is 15 residues. This clone was counted a few times. Repertoires were generated with immunoSEQ multiplex PCR, while TCRdb's copy carries only in-frame clones and drops some. The sample comprises some 10,000 clones, over 60% of which are singletons, and 22% rests with the top ten. The sample comprised breast tumor tissue. The chain is built from TRBV7-8 and TRBJ2-5, with 8 bases aligning to TRBD2. The TCR comes from a person between 35 and 49 years old with breast cancer. CDR3 amino acids: CASTPSTGGGETQYF. The CDR3 bases are TGTGCCAGCACCCCCTCCACGGGAGGGGGTGAGACCCAGTACTTC.